This T cell receptor beta chain emerged from a study of shared clonotypes between healthy human individuals. Study information: Three CD4 naive, three CD4 memory, two CD8 naive and one CD8 memory plate were used per donor.

Produced via immunoSEQ multiplex PCR; TCRdb's table is partial and in-frame only. Of some 650,000 clones in the sample, around 97% were seen once. Trimming cost V 5 bases and J 4 bases, with 16 bases left between them. Germline CDR1 is MDHEN and CDR2 is SYDVKM. This CDR3 region has 15 residues. The specimen was naive CD4+ T cells sorted from blood. Noted subset: CD45RA+ positively selected. This chain connects TRBV28 to TRBJ2-3, with D maybe TRBD2 (5 bases). This sequence was found in a woman aged 30 to 39 in good health. The CDR3 reads CASSEPSDFSDTQYF. CDR3 in DNA: TGTGCCAGCAGTGAACCCTCGGACTTCTCAGATACGCAGTATTTT.